This T cell receptor beta chain stems from a study of PD-1 blockade in classical Hodgkin lymphoma. A remark on this clone: Antigen unknown.

Stated time point: cycle 4 day 1 (C4D1), after 6 weeks of nivolumab. Every patient had relapsed following autologous stem cell transplantation, and cohorts differed in brentuximab vedotin exposure. Using magnetic negative selection, the CD4+ T cells were separated out of thawed PBMCs. Study results and caveats: Patients who responded completely had about the same baseline diversity as newly diagnosed patients. Compared with baseline, CD4+ but not CD8+ TCR diversity had risen significantly by C4D1. The authors excluded patients who started nivolumab under 1 year after ASCT.

This table comes from immunoSEQ multiplex PCR, and its TCRdb copy is limited to in-frame clones, with some not included. This table holds about 12,000 clones, 88% found once. The TCR comes from a human donor with classical Hodgkin lymphoma. The source material was CD4+ T cells from blood, sampled before the fourth cycle of nivolumab.

This CDR3 is CASSDGGEVTQYF. CDR3 nucleotide sequence: TGTGCCAGCAGTGACGGGGGGGAGGTGACCCAGTACTTC. The rearrangement uses TRBV2 and TRBJ2-5, with 8 bases that match TRBD2. The germline V gene has CDR1 SNHLY and CDR2 FYNNEI. The CDR3 has 13 amino acids. Unmatched junction bases numbered 4, after V lost 3 bases and J lost 7 bases.